The entry below describes one TCR beta chain. The study left out patients who had uncontrolled infection, other autoimmune disease, pregnancy or lactation. Amplification of TCR beta CDR3 regions was performed using RNA transcripts as template. When the TCR CDR3 underwent first-round RT-PCR, the HTBI primer set was used. In TCRdb, the multiplex PCR reads were re-called with MiXCR into one record per CDR3 protein. The sample consists of around 580,000 distinct CDR3 sequences, 40% to 55% of them appearing once. CDR1 and CDR2 (germline): GTSNPN, SVGIG (reference sequence). The CDR3 totals 14 residues. V lost 0 bases and J 1 base, leaving 9 bases between the germline ends. The sample originates from a study of T cells in Graves' hyperthyroidism and ophthalmopathy.

The chain recombines TRBV30 with TRBJ1-1; D is unclear. Input material: peripheral blood or thyroid tissue (not recorded which). The source is a woman in her late teens or twenties with Graves' hyperthyroidism. The CDR3 spells CAWSVFLGNTEAFF. The CDR3 region has the DNA TGTGCCTGGAGTGTATTCCTCGGGAACACTGAAGCTTTCTTT.